This T cell receptor beta chain was recorded in a study of T cells in Graves' hyperthyroidism and ophthalmopathy. The overall study: It was at initial diagnosis, before any treatment, that peripheral blood was collected. Whole-study results and caveats: Median prediction lead before ophthalmopathy onset was six to eight months with the model.

This clonotype occurred a few times. The antigen is undetermined. Ophthalmopathy patients had Clinical Activity Score at least 3, NOSPECS grade at least 4, duration under 3 months. Amplification of TCR beta CDR3 regions used RNA as the template. A first-round RT-PCR of the TCR CDR3 used the HTBI primer set. TCRdb fed the multiplex PCR reads into MiXCR, producing one record per CDR3 protein. This table has fewer than 750,000 distinct CDR3 sequences, roughly 15% appearing once. Sequenced material: blood. This receptor was obtained from a woman aged 45-59 years with Graves' ophthalmopathy.

CDR3 protein: CASSVSRDRTIYEQYF. CDR3 coding DNA: TGCGCCAGCAGCGTAAGTCGGGACAGGACCATCTACGAGCAGTACTTC. V and J are TRBV4-3 and TRBJ2-7, with 8 bases lining up with TRBD1. Germline CDR1 is LGHNA and CDR2 is YSLEER. Germline trimming cut 5 bases from V and 3 bases from J; bases unmatched to any gene: 12. The CDR3 covers 16 residues.